This record looks at one T cell receptor (beta chain) sequence and its context. Germline V gives CDR1 SNHLY, CDR2 FYNNEI. The ends lost 2 bases at V and 4 bases at J; junction bases unmatched: 14. The CDR3 runs 18 residues. These data come from a study of blood T cell repertoires in COVID-19. As processed by the authors: It was from reference gene primer amplification that nucleated cell counts were estimated. The assay was immunoSEQ multiplex PCR, and TCRdb's table has in-frame clones only and misses some. V, J and clone size reflect that table, while D and trimming were determined from the DNA. The profile shows 270,000 or so clones, roughly 89% of them singletons.

Sequenced: peripheral blood. The V and J genes are TRBV2 and TRBJ2-3, with 8 nucleotides matching TRBD2. This clonotype was sampled from a woman aged 40 to 50 who had recovered from COVID-19. The CDR3 sequence is CASSEIPSGLGISDTQYF. The CDR3 nucleotides are TGTGCCAGCAGTGAAATCCCCTCGGGACTAGGAATTTCAGATACGCAGTATTTT.